This T cell receptor (beta chain) was sequenced during a study of T cells in Graves' hyperthyroidism and ophthalmopathy. Study-level background: Pretreatment peripheral blood was obtained at initial diagnosis.

Approximately 10 ml of fresh peripheral blood supplied the PBMCs. There are a few counts of this clonotype. Amplification of TCR beta CDR3 regions was performed using RNA transcripts as template. TCR CDR3 regions were first amplified by RT-PCR with HTBI primers. TCRdb recomputed calls from the multiplex PCR reads with MiXCR, one row per CDR3 protein. The sample carries 500,000 or so distinct CDR3 sequences, about 16% recorded once. The sequencing sample was made of blood. The receptor was isolated from a woman aged 25-40 years with Graves' ophthalmopathy.

The CDR3 nucleotides read TGTGCCAGTAGGGAGACACTCGTCTCTGGAAACACCATATATTTT. It specifies CASRETLVSGNTIYF. The genes are TRBV19 and TRBJ1-3, with D unresolved. Germline V gives CDR1 LNHDA, CDR2 SQIVND (reference sequence). The CDR3 spans 15 residues. Trimming removed 6 bases at V and 0 bases at J, with 12 bases between.